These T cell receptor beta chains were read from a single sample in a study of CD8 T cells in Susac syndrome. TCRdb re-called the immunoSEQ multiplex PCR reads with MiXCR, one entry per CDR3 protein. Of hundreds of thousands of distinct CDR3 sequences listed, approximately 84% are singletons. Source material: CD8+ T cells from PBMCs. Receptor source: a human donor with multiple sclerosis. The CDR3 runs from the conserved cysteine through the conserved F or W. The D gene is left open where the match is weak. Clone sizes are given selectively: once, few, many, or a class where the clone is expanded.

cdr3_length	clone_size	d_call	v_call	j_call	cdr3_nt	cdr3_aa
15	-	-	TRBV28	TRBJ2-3	TGTGCCAGCAGCCTGGGACGGGAGAACACAGATACGCAGTATTTT	CASSLGRENTDTQYF
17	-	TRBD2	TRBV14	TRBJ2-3	TGTGCCAGCAGCACTCGACTAGCGGGAGTAAGGGCAGATACGCAGTATTTT	CASSTRLAGVRADTQYF
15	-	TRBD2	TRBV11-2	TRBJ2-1	TGTGCCAGCAGCTTAGATAGCGGGTCCTACAATGAGCAGTTCTTC	CASSLDSGSYNEQFF
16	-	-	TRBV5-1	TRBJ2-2	TGCGCCAGCAGCTCTTTCACCCCACCTGTGGCCGGGGAGCTGTTTTTT	CASSSFTPPVAGELFF
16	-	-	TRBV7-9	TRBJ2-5	TGTGCCAGCAGGACGACAGGGACTAGTGGGGCAGAGACCCAGTACTTC	CASRTTGTSGAETQYF
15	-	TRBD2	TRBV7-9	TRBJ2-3	TGTGCCAGCAGCCCCCCCCGGGGGGATCGAGATACGCAGTATTTT	CASSPPRGDRDTQYF
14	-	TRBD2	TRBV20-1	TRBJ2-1	TGCAGTGCTGAACTAGCGGGAGGCTACAATGAGCAGTTCTTC	CSAELAGGYNEQFF
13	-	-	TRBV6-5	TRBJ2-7	TGTGCCAGCAGTTACGGCGAGCTCTACGAGCAGTACTTC	CASSYGELYEQYF
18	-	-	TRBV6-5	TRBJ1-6	TGTGCCAGCAGTTACGTTTACCCCGGAAAAAAAGGTGGTTCACCCCTCCACTTT	CASSYVYPGKKGGSPLHF
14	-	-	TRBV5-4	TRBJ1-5	TGTGCCAGCAGCCAACCGGGTAGCAATCAGCCCCAGCATTTT	CASSQPGSNQPQHF
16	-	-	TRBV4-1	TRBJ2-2	TGCGCCAGCAGCCAAGAGTGGAGGGTTGGGATCGGGGAGCTGTTTTTT	CASSQEWRVGIGELFF
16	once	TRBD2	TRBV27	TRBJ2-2	TGTGCCAGCAGCCTACTAGCGGGAGGAAGGACCGGGGAGCTGTTTTTT	CASSLLAGGRTGELFF
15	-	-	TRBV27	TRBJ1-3	TGTGCCAGCAGGGGACATGGGGCCTCTGGAAACACCATATATTTT	CASRGHGASGNTIYF
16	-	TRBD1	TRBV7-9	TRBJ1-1	TGTGCCAGCAGCTCAACCCGGACAGGCTTGAACACTGAAGCTTTCTTT	CASSSTRTGLNTEAFF
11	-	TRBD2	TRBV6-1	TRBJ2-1	TGTGCCAGCAGTTGGGGGGGTGAGCAGTTCTTC	CASSWGGEQFF
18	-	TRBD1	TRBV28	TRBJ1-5	TGTGCCAGCAGTTTATTTGGACAGGGTAGGGTCGTCAATCAGCCCCAGCATTTT	CASSLFGQGRVVNQPQHF
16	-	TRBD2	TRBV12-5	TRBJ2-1	TGTGCTAGTGGCTCACCGAGCGGGAGGGGAGGCGATGAGCAGTTCTTC	CASGSPSGRGGDEQFF
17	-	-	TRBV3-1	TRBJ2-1	TGTGCCAGCAGCCAAGATCCTCCTCATACGGTGACCCATGAGCAGTTCTTC	CASSQDPPHTVTHEQFF
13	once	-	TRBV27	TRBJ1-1	TGTGCCAGCAGTGGAGGGATTGGGACTGAAGCTTTCTTT	CASSGGIGTEAFF
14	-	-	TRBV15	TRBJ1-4	TGTGCCACCAGCAGAGAAGCAACTAATGAAAAACTGTTTTTT	CATSREATNEKLFF
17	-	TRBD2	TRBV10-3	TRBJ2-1	TGTGCCATCAAAAAGGGAACTAGCGGGAGGGAAGACAATGAGCAGTTCTTC	CAIKKGTSGREDNEQFF
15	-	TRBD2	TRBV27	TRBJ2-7	TGTGCCAGCAGTTTATGGGGGGGATCCCCTTGGGAGCAGTACTTC	CASSLWGGSPWEQYF
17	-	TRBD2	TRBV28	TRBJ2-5	TGTGCCAGCAGTATTATCGGACTAGCGGGATCTGTGGAGACCCAGTACTTC	CASSIIGLAGSVETQYF
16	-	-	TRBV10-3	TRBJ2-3	TGTGCCATCAGTGAGTCGGTAGGACCAGGCACAGATACGCAGTATTTT	CAISESVGPGTDTQYF
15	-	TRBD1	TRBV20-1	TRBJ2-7	TGCAGTGCTAGAAACTCGACAGGGAGCTCCTACGAGCAGTACTTC	CSARNSTGSSYEQYF